The 26 T cell receptor beta chains presented below share a single source sample, sequenced in a study of blood T cell repertoires in COVID-19. TCRdb's copy holds only in-frame clones and misses some; the assay was immunoSEQ multiplex PCR. The sample yields some 150,000 clones, 80% to 90% seen once. The sequencing sample was made of peripheral blood. These receptor sequences come from a man between 60 and 70 years old with active or convalescent COVID-19.

The chain couples TRBV29-1 to TRBJ2-7, with 8 bases that match TRBD1. The CDR3 has 13 amino acids. Per germline, CDR1 SQVTM and CDR2 ANQGSEA. J was trimmed by 2 bases and V by 5 bases; bases with no gene match: 5. The CDR3 coding sequence is TGCAGCGTTCCGGGACAGGCACCCTACGAGCAGTACTTC. Amino acids: CSVPGQAPYEQYF.

The chain uses TRBV7-8 and TRBJ1-3; D is perhaps TRBD1 (6 bases). The CDR3 consists of 14 residues. Germline V gives CDR1 SGHVS, CDR2 FQNEAQ. Trimming took off 5 bases at V and 2 bases at J, with 10 bases between the two ends. CDR3 sequence (DNA): TGTGCCAGCAGCCTAGGGACAACTGGAAACACCATATATTTT. Its translation: CASSLGTTGNTIYF.

J is TRBJ2-1 and V is TRBV5-5; 7 bases line up with TRBD1. With V trimmed by 0 bases and J by 7 bases, 4 bases remained unmatched. This CDR3 spans 14 amino acids. From germline, CDR1 is SGHKS and CDR2 YYEKEE (reference sequence). CDR3: CASSLVTGLNEQFF. Here the CDR3 DNA reads TGTGCCAGCAGCTTGGTGACAGGGTTAAATGAGCAGTTCTTC. Full variable domain (rest looked up from reference TRBV5-5 and TRBJ2-1): DAGVTQSPTHLIKTRGQQVTLRCSPISGHKSVSWYQQVLGQGPQFIFQYYEKEERGRGNFPDRFSARQFPNYSSELNVNALLLGDSALYLCASSLVTGLNEQFFGPGTRLTVL.

This sequence joins TRBV2 and TRBJ2-3, with 8 bases that match TRBD2. The CDR3 has 16 amino acids. Germline V gene lookup returns CDR1 SNHLY and CDR2 FYNNEI. J gave up 4 bases and V 8 bases, and 14 bases lay outside the gene matches. The DNA of the CDR3 is TGTGCCAGCGGCGGGAGGACTGTAGTGAGCCCAGATACGCAGTATTTT. It codes for CASGGRTVVSPDTQYF.

The J gene is TRBJ1-2, the V gene TRBV20-1, with a possible D match to TRBD1 (5 bases). With 2 bases removed from V and 9 bases from J, the gap between germline ends came to 10 bases. CDR1 is DFQATT, CDR2 SNEGSKA, per germline (reference sequence). This CDR3 contains 11 residues. The chain's CDR3 is CSARSGPSYTF. CDR3 sequence (DNA): TGCAGTGCTAGATCAGGGCCCAGCTACACCTTC.

The CDR3 is CASSPPGESGNTIYF. Here the CDR3 DNA reads TGTGCCAGCTCACCACCGGGAGAGTCTGGAAACACCATATATTTT. The V and J genes are TRBV18 and TRBJ1-3, with no clear D. The CDR3 spans 15 residues. V was pared by 0 bases and J by 1 base, with 7 bases between. Germline loops: CDR1 KGHSH, CDR2 LQKENI.

CDR3 nucleotide sequence: TGTGCCAGCAGCTTAGGCCTCGACAGGGGCTCACCCCTCCACTTT. As protein: CASSLGLDRGSPLHF. The chain recombines TRBV7-2 with TRBJ1-6, with 8 nucleotides matching TRBD1. From germline, CDR1 is SGHTA and CDR2 FQGNSA. The V and J ends lost 1 base and 10 bases, in that order; junction bases with no gene match: 6. The CDR3 length is 15 residues.

The rearrangement uses TRBV15 and TRBJ1-4; tentative D call: TRBD1 (6 bases). The CDR3 totals 12 residues. CDR1 and CDR2 (germline): LNHNV, YYDKDF (reference sequence). Trimming took off 8 bases at V and 4 bases at J, with 8 bases between the two ends. CDR3 residues: CATGQINEKLFF. CDR3 in DNA: TGTGCCACCGGACAGATTAATGAAAAACTGTTTTTT. Full variable domain (missing parts from reference TRBV15 and TRBJ1-4): DAMVIQNPRYQVTQFGKPVTLSCSQTLNHNVMYWYQQKSSQAPKLLFHYYDKDFNNEADTPDNFQSRRPNTSFCFLDIRSPGLGDTAMYLCATGQINEKLFFGSGTQLSVL.

The chain combines TRBV18 with TRBJ1-3; 9 bases are a match to TRBD1. This CDR3 comprises 18 residues. V lost 5 bases to trimming and J lost 4 bases; unmatched junction nucleotides: 15. The germline V gene encodes CDR1 KGHSH and CDR2 LQKENI. DNA for the CDR3: TGTGCCAGCTCAGCAATCCTCCCGGGACAGGGCTTCGGAAACACCATATATTTT. It encodes CASSAILPGQGFGNTIYF. The variable domain in full, completed from reference TRBV18 and TRBJ1-3, reads NAGVMQNPRHLVRRRGQEARLRCSPMKGHSHVYWYRQLPEEGLKFMVYLQKENIIDESGMPKERFSAEFPKEGPSILRIQQVVRGDSAAYFCASSAILPGQGFGNTIYFGEGSWLTVV.

This clone was counted a single time. The gene calls are TRBV7-2 and TRBJ2-5; possible D gene TRBD1, 6 bases. CDR1 and CDR2 (germline): SGHTA, FQGNSA. V dropped 5 bases and J dropped 7 bases, with 17 bases sitting between them. The CDR3 loop spans 14 amino acids. The CDR3 reads CASSPRDLRGTQYF. The CDR3 DNA follows: TGTGCCAGCAGCCCCCGGGACCTCAGGGGGACCCAGTACTTC.

This chain connects TRBV7-3 to TRBJ2-3, with no clear D. The V end lost 4 bases, the J end lost 4 bases, and 9 bases lay between the germline ends. Germline-derived CDR1 and CDR2 are SGHTA and FQGTGA. The CDR3 totals 13 residues. The CDR3 reads CASSSTYSDTQYF. The CDR3 region has the DNA TGTGCCAGCAGCTCCACCTACTCAGATACGCAGTATTTT. Drawing the rest from reference TRBV7-3 and TRBJ2-3, the complete variable domain is GAGVSQTPSNKVTEKGKYVELRCDPISGHTALYWYRQSLGQGPEFLIYFQGTGAADDSGLPNDRFFAVRPEGSVSTLKIQRTERGDSAVYLCASSSTYSDTQYFGPGTRLTVL.

CDR3 region: CASSPQKIANTGELFF. The CDR3 region has the DNA TGCGCCAGCAGCCCACAGAAAATAGCGAACACCGGGGAGCTGTTTTTT. This chain uses TRBV4-3 with TRBJ2-2; D call uncertain. Between the trimmed V and J ends, which lost 4 bases and 0 bases, there was a span of 12 bases. The CDR3 extends over 16 amino acids. CDR1 and CDR2 from the germline V gene are LGHNA and YSLEER.

The gene calls are TRBV6-4 and TRBJ1-4, with D tentatively TRBD1 (5 bases). The CDR3 covers 13 residues. CDR1 is MRHNA and CDR2 is SNTAGT in the germline V gene. With 7 bases removed from V and 6 bases from J, the gap between germline ends came to 12 bases. CDR3 in DNA: TGTGCCAGCACCCCCCGGGGGGATGAAAAACTGTTTTTT. Amino acid sequence: CASTPRGDEKLFF.

V is TRBV2 and J is TRBJ1-1; D remains unclear. This CDR3 has 14 residues. V lost 10 bases, J lost 0 bases, and 15 bases lay in between. The germline gives CDR1 SNHLY, CDR2 FYNNEI. CDR3 DNA sequence: TGTGCCACCGCCGGGATCCGATTGAACACTGAAGCTTTCTTT. It is translated as CATAGIRLNTEAFF.

The rearrangement links TRBV6-5 to TRBJ2-3; TRBD1 matches at 7 bases. The CDR3 is 14 amino acids. J lost 3 bases, V lost 8 bases, and 8 bases had no gene match. Germline V gene lookup returns CDR1 MNHEY and CDR2 SVGAGI. CDR3: CASRATGQTDTQYF. For the CDR3, the DNA is TGTGCCAGCCGCGCGACAGGGCAGACAGATACGCAGTATTTT.

This clone was counted between two and nine times. J is TRBJ1-3 and V is TRBV2; D unclear. The germline V and J ends were trimmed by 8 bases and 4 bases, with 9 bases remaining between them. The germline gives CDR1 SNHLY, CDR2 FYNNEI. The CDR3 is made up of 12 amino acids. CDR3 amino acids: CASGVAGNTIYF. The CDR3 bases are TGTGCCAGCGGGGTAGCGGGAAACACCATATATTTT.

Concerning this clone itself: A read error may produce the germline difference seen at one junction end. The chain employs TRBV9 and TRBJ2-3; D may be TRBD1 (6 bases). Germline V gene lookup returns CDR1 SGDLS and CDR2 YYNGEE. The CDR3 spans 13 residues. CDR3 loop: CASSEPGGHTPIF. The CDR3 DNA follows: TGTGCCAGCAGCGAACCTGGGGGACATACTCCAATTTTT.

The CDR3 sequence: CASRAGIGGGYGYTF. CDR3 DNA: TGTGCCAGCAGGGCCGGGATTGGAGGAGGCTATGGCTACACCTTC. The rearrangement uses TRBV28 and TRBJ1-2; D call uncertain. The CDR3 is made up of 15 amino acids. With 6 bases removed from V and 4 bases from J, the gap between germline ends came to 18 bases. CDR1 is MDHEN and CDR2 is SYDVKM in the germline V gene.

V and J are TRBV24-1 and TRBJ1-5; D is undetermined. The CDR3 length is 14 residues. Germline CDR1 and CDR2: KGHDR and SFDVKD. V gave up 3 bases and J gave up 2 bases, with 7 bases separating them. CDR3 region: CATSDPPGNQPQHF. DNA of the CDR3: TGTGCCACCAGTGATCCCCCGGGCAATCAGCCCCAGCATTTT.

This clone was observed a single time. The rearrangement uses TRBV30 and TRBJ2-7, with D maybe TRBD2 (5 bases). The V end lost 4 bases, the J end lost 1 base, and 11 bases lay between the germline ends. The CDR3 extends over 13 amino acids. Per the germline V gene, CDR1 is GTSNPN and CDR2 is SVGIG (reference sequence). CDR3 sequence reads: CAWNGPGSYEQYF. CDR3 DNA: TGTGCCTGGAATGGCCCGGGGTCCTACGAGCAGTACTTC.

The rearrangement uses TRBV5-1 and TRBJ2-1; TRBD2 might be the D (6 bases). V was trimmed by 6 bases and J by 6 bases, leaving 16 bases between them. Germline V gene data show CDR1 as SGHRS and CDR2 as YFSETQ. The CDR3 has 14 amino acids. CDR3 in amino acids: CASTFSGELNEQFF. DNA of the CDR3: TGCGCCAGCACCTTTAGCGGAGAGCTCAATGAGCAGTTCTTC.

A single count supports this clone. The V call is TRBV12-3 or TRBV12-4, the J call TRBJ1-2; 8 nucleotides align to TRBD1. V lost 5 bases, J lost 7 bases, and 6 bases stayed unmatched. The CDR3 sequence is 13 residues long. The CDR3 nucleotides read TGTGCCAGCAGTCCGGGGACAGGATTTGGCTACACCTTC. Amino acid sequence: CASSPGTGFGYTF.

This clone was recorded only once. V gene TRBV19 combines with J gene TRBJ2-1, with 8 positions matching TRBD1. V shed 5 bases and J 13 bases; nucleotides not matched to a gene: 7. There are 12 residues in the CDR3. Looked up from germline, CDR1 is LNHDA and CDR2 is SQIVND (reference sequence). CDR3 DNA sequence: TGTGCCAGTAGTTCGGGACAGGCGAACCAGTTCTTC. Translation gives CASSSGQANQFF.

The chain is built from TRBV7-2 and TRBJ1-5; possible D gene TRBD1, 6 bases. Germline V CDR1 and CDR2: SGHTA, FQGNSA. The CDR3 runs to 14 residues. Deletions cut 6 bases from V and 6 bases from J, with 15 bases between. CDR3 DNA sequence: TGTGCCAGCAGTCCAGGGGAGAAGGGTCAGCCCCAGCATTTT. This sequence encodes CASSPGEKGQPQHF.

This sequence joins TRBV19 and TRBJ2-3, with TRBD2 matching 15 bases. CDR1 is LNHDA and CDR2 is SQIVND in the germline V gene (reference sequence). Germline trimming cut 5 bases from V and 2 bases from J; bases unmatched to any gene: 11. This CDR3 has 19 amino acids. The CDR3 DNA follows: TGTGCCAGTAGTGGTGGACTAGCGGGGGGGCATCCCCACACAGATACGCAGTATTTT. Its protein product is CASSGGLAGGHPHTDTQYF.

CDR3 sequence (DNA): TGTGCCATCCGTGGGACTAGCGGGGGGTCACACACAGATACGCAGTATTTT. Translating it yields CAIRGTSGGSHTDTQYF. V is TRBV10-3 and J is TRBJ2-3, with TRBD2 matching over 15 bases. Germline CDR1 and CDR2: ENHRY and SYGVKD. The CDR3 consists of 17 residues. V trimming: 8 bases; J trimming: 2 bases; junction bases outside the gene matches: 8.